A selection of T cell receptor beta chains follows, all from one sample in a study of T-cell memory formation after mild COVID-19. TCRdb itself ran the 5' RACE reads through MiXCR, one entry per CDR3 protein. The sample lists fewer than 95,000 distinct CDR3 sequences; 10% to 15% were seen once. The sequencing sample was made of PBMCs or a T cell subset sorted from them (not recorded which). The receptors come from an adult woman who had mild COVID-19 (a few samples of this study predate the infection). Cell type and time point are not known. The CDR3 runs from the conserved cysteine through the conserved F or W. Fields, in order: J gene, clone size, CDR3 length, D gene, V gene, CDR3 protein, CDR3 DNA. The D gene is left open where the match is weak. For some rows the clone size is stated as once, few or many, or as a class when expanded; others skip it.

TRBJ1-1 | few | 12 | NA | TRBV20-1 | CSAGEGTTEAFF | TGCAGTGCAGGAGAGGGGACCACTGAAGCTTTCTTT
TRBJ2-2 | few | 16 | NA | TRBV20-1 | CSARDLGGGATGELFF | TGCAGTGCTAGAGATCTCGGAGGGGGGGCCACCGGGGAGCTGTTTTTT
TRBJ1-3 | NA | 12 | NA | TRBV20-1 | CSARGFGNTIYF | TGCAGTGCTAGGGGGTTTGGAAACACCATATATTTT
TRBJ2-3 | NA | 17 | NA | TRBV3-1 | CASSHWTAEDPTDTQYF | TGTGCCAGCAGCCATTGGACAGCCGAAGACCCCACAGATACGCAGTATTTT
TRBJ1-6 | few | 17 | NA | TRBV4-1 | CASSQEPRESDNSPLHF | TGCGCCAGCAGCCAAGAGCCGAGGGAAAGCGATAATTCACCCCTCCACTTT
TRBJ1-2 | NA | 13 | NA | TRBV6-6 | CASSYSSSYGYTF | TGTGCCAGCAGTTACTCGTCAAGCTATGGCTACACCTTC
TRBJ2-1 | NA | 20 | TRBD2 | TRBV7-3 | CASSLMGFSGTPLSNNEQFF | TGTGCCAGCAGCTTAATGGGTTTTAGCGGGACCCCGTTAAGCAACAATGAGCAGTTCTTC
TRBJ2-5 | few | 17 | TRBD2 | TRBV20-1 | CSARDRLAGSPWGTQYF | TGCAGTGCTAGAGATCGACTAGCGGGTTCTCCCTGGGGGACCCAGTACTTC
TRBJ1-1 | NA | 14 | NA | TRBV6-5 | CASTPIGLNTEAFF | TGTGCCAGCACCCCCATAGGCCTGAACACTGAAGCTTTCTTT
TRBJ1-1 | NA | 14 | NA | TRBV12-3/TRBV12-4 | CASSLDKWGPEAFF | TGTGCCAGCAGTTTAGACAAATGGGGCCCTGAAGCTTTCTTT
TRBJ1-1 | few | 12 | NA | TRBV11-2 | CASGSRNTEAFF | TGTGCCAGCGGGAGTAGGAACACTGAAGCTTTCTTT
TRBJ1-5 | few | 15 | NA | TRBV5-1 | CASSLVEPRNQPQHF | TGCGCCAGCAGCTTGGTTGAACCGAGAAATCAGCCCCAGCATTTT
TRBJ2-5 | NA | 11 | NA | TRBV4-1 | CASIQGGTQYF | TGCGCCAGCATCCAAGGGGGAACCCAGTACTTC
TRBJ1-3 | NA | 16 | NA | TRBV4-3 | CASSQGEGPIGNTIYF | TGCGCCAGCAGCCAAGGAGAGGGGCCCATAGGAAACACCATATATTTT
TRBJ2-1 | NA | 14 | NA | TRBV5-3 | CARSFVKSLGEQFF | TGTGCCAGAAGCTTCGTGAAGTCTTTAGGTGAGCAGTTCTTC
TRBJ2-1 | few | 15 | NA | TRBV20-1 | CSAAMEGSRYNEQFF | TGCAGTGCTGCTATGGAGGGCTCGAGGTACAATGAGCAGTTCTTC
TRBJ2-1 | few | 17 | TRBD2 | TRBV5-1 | CASSLAREGREDNEQFF | TGCGCCAGCAGCTTGGCTCGGGAGGGCCGGGAGGACAATGAGCAGTTCTTC
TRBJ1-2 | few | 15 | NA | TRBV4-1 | CASSQDLAANYGYTF | TGCGCCAGCAGCCAAGATCTGGCCGCGAACTATGGCTACACCTTC
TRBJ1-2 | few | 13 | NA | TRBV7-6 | CASSNHRNYGYTF | TGTGCCAGCAGCAATCACAGAAACTATGGCTACACCTTC
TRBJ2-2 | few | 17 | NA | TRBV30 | CAWSPGTPGGYTGELFF | TGTGCCTGGAGTCCCGGGACTCCTGGGGGGTACACCGGGGAGCTGTTTTTT
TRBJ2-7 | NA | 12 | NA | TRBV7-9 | CASSLGGTEQYF | TGTGCCAGCAGCTTAGGTGGTACCGAGCAGTACTTC
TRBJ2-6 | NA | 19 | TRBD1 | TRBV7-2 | CASSPHRQGAVSGANVLTF | TGTGCCAGCAGCCCCCACAGACAGGGGGCCGTCTCTGGGGCCAACGTCCTGACTTTC
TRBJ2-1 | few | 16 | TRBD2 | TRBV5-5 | CASSSRTSAFRNEQFF | TGTGCCAGCAGCTCGCGGACTAGCGCCTTCCGCAATGAGCAGTTCTTC
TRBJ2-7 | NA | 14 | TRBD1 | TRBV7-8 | CASSLGQGFVEQYF | TGTGCCAGCAGCTTAGGACAGGGATTTGTCGAGCAGTACTTC
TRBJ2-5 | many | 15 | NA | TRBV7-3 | CASSLTSASGETQYF | TGTGCCAGCAGCTTAACCTCAGCTTCGGGGGAGACCCAGTACTTC
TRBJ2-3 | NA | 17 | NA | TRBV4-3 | CASSHPSLTRDTDTQYF | TGCGCCAGCAGCCACCCAAGCCTAACTAGAGACACAGATACGCAGTATTTT
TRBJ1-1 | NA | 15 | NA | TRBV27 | CASTAIDGRGTEAFF | TGTGCCAGCACCGCGATTGACGGTAGGGGCACTGAAGCTTTCTTT
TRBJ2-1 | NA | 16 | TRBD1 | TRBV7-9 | CASSLSYRTGYNEQFF | TGTGCCAGCAGCTTATCCTACCGGACAGGCTACAATGAGCAGTTCTTC
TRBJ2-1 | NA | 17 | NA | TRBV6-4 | CASSEVPLVARYNEQFF | TGTGCCAGCAGTGAAGTTCCGCTAGTTGCCCGGTACAATGAGCAGTTCTTC
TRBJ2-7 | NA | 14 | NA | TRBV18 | CASSSDTRVIEQYF | TGTGCCAGCTCATCCGACACTAGAGTAATCGAGCAGTACTTC
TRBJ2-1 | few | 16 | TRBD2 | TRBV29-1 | CSADSGGPPNYNEQFF | TGCAGCGCTGACAGCGGGGGGCCCCCTAACTACAATGAGCAGTTCTTC
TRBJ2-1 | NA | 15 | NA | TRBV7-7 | CASSSDRSAYNEQFF | TGTGCTAGCAGCTCCGACAGGTCCGCCTACAATGAGCAGTTCTTC
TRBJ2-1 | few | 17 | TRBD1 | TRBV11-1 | CASSSTPFRDRSNEQFF | TGTGCCAGCAGCTCCACACCCTTCCGGGACAGGAGCAATGAGCAGTTCTTC
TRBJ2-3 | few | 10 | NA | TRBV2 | CAKAGDTQYF | TGTGCCAAAGCAGGAGATACGCAGTATTTT
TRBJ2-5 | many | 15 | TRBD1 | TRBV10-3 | CAISELGQGQETQYF | TGTGCCATCAGTGAGCTGGGACAGGGCCAAGAGACCCAGTACTTC
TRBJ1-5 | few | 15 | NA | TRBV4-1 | CASSQVVVSNQPQHF | TGCGCCAGCAGCCAAGTGGTGGTTAGCAATCAGCCCCAGCATTTT
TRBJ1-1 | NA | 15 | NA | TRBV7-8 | CASSLGSGEVTEAFF | TGTGCCAGCAGCTTAGGGAGCGGGGAAGTTACTGAAGCTTTCTTT
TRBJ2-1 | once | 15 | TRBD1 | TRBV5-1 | CASSRAGGDYNEQFF | TGCGCCAGCAGCCGGGCAGGGGGCGACTACAATGAGCAGTTCTTC
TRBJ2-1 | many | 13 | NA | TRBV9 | CASSDYRDNEQFF | TGTGCCAGCAGCGACTACCGGGACAATGAGCAGTTCTTC
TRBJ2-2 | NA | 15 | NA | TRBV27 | CASRQGDMNTGELFF | TGTGCCAGTAGACAAGGGGACATGAACACCGGGGAGCTGTTTTTT
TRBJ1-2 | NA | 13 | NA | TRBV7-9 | CASSLSPGHGYTF | TGTGCCAGCAGCTTATCTCCAGGGCATGGCTACACCTTC
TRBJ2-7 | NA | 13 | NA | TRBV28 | CASSLLAGYEQYF | TGTGCCAGCAGTCTCCTTGCGGGATACGAGCAGTACTTC
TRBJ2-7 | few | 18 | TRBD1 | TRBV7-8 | CASSRFTLWGDRYLEQYF | TGTGCCAGCAGCCGTTTCACGCTATGGGGGGACAGGTATCTCGAGCAGTACTTC
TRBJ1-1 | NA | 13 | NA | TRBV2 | CASSVRKNTEAFF | TGTGCCAGCAGTGTACGCAAGAACACTGAAGCTTTCTTT
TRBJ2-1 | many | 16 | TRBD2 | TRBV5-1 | CASSLEPSGRLNEQFF | TGCGCCAGCAGCTTGGAGCCTAGCGGGAGGCTGAATGAGCAGTTCTTC
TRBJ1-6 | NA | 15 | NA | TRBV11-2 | CASSSAGTAGMPLHF | TGTGCCAGCAGCTCCGCCGGGACGGCCGGGATGCCCCTCCACTTT
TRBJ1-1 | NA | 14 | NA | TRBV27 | CASAWGGMNTEAFF | TGTGCCAGCGCCTGGGGGGGGATGAACACTGAAGCTTTCTTT
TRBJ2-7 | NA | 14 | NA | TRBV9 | CASSVDGTPYEQYF | TGTGCCAGCAGCGTTGACGGGACTCCCTACGAGCAGTACTTC
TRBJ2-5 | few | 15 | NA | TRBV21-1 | CASSNNRDSERTQYF | TGTGCCAGCAGCAATAACCGGGACAGTGAGAGAACCCAGTACTTC
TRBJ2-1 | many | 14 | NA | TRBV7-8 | CASSLASGGLGQFF | TGTGCCAGCAGCTTAGCGAGCGGAGGTCTGGGGCAGTTCTTC